The rows below give T cell receptor beta chains drawn from one sample of a study of cytomegalovirus exposure and HLA in healthy donors. The repertoire was sequenced with immunoSEQ multiplex PCR; TCRdb's copy has only in-frame clones and lacks some. The data contain about 130,000 clones, about 71% of them singletons. Sequencing input: PBMCs. All receptors come from a woman aged 60-70 years in good health and CMV-seropositive. The CDR3 runs from the conserved cysteine through the conserved F or W. Each record gives: clone size, V gene, CDR3 protein. Size is omitted from some rows. Given values are once, few, many or a class for expanded clones.

size: once; V: TRBV6-5; CDR3: CASSYGGGARTDTQYF
size: once; V: TRBV5-1; CDR3: CASSLAGNIETQYF
size: few; V: TRBV5-1; CDR3: CASSLVADPYEQYF
size: .; V: TRBV28; CDR3: CATLGSLAGKGQYF
size: .; V: TRBV25-1; CDR3: CASETAQGFSPLHF
size: few; V: TRBV5-5; CDR3: CASSFYEANEQFF
size: .; V: TRBV7-9; CDR3: CASTSGGGTTSYEQYF
size: .; V: TRBV6-1; CDR3: CASSSHTDTQYF
size: .; V: TRBV2; CDR3: CASSQQGLSNSPLHF
size: .; V: TRBV5-1; CDR3: CASSDGQQETQYF
size: .; V: TRBV19; CDR3: CASSILSGSEQYF
size: few; V: TRBV4-2; CDR3: CASSQVTGESYEQYF
size: once; V: TRBV5-4; CDR3: CANHPPVGPPVTSTDTQYF
size: once; V: TRBV5-6; CDR3: CASSFSGQGRYTF
size: .; V: TRBV2; CDR3: CASSDDPRDEQYF
size: few; V: TRBV10-2; CDR3: CASSPRPLAGEQYF